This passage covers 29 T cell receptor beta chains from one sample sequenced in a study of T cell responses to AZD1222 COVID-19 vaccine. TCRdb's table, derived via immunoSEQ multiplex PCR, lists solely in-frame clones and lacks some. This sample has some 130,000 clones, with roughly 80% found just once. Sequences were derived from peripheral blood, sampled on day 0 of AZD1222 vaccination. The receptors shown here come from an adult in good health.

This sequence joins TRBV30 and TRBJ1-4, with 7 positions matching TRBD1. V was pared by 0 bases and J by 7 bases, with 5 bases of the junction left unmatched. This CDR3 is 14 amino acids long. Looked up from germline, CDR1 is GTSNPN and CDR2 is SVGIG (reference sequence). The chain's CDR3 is CAWSVAGGSEKLFF. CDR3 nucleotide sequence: TGTGCCTGGAGTGTAGCAGGGGGTAGTGAAAAACTGTTTTTT.

In DNA, the CDR3 is TGTGCCTGGATGGGGTTCACGGGGCAGAAGTCACCCCTCCACTTT. As protein: CAWMGFTGQKSPLHF. The gene calls are TRBV30 and TRBJ1-6; weak D call: TRBD1 (5 bases). V gave up 4 bases and J gave up 10 bases, with 20 bases separating them. Per germline, CDR1 GTSNPN and CDR2 SVGIG (reference sequence). The CDR3 has 15 amino acids.

The DNA of the CDR3 is TGTGCCAGCAGCTTGGACAGGAAAGGAAGGCGTAATTCACCCCTCCACTTT. Encoded protein: CASSLDRKGRRNSPLHF. The chain combines TRBV5-8 with TRBJ1-6; D perhaps matches TRBD1 (5 bases). Deletions cut 0 bases from V and 6 bases from J, with 16 bases between. The CDR3 sequence is 17 residues long. Germline V gene data show CDR1 as SGHTS and CDR2 as YDEGEE.

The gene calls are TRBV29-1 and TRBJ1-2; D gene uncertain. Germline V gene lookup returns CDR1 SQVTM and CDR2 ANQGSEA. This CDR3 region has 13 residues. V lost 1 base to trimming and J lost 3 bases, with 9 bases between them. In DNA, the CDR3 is TGCAGCGTTGAAGGCGGGGATTACTATGGCTACACCTTC. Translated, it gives CSVEGGDYYGYTF.

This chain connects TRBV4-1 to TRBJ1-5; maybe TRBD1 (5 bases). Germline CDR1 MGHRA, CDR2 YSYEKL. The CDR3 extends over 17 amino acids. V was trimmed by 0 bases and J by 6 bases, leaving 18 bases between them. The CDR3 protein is CASSQDWGIQTFQPQHF. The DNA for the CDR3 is TGCGCCAGCAGCCAAGATTGGGGCATACAGACCTTTCAGCCCCAGCATTTT.

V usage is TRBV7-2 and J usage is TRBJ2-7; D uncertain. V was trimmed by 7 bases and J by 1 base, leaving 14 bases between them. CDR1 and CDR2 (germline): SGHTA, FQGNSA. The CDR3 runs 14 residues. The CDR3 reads CASMPLINSYEQYF. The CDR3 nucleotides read TGTGCCAGCATGCCGCTAATCAATTCCTACGAGCAGTACTTC.

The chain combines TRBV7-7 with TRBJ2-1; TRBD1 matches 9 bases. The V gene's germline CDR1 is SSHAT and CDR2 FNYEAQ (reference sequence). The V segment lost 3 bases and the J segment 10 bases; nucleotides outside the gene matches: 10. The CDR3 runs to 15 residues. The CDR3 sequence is CASSFGTGWSGEQFF. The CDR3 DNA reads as TGTGCCAGCAGCTTCGGGACAGGGTGGAGTGGGGAGCAGTTCTTC.

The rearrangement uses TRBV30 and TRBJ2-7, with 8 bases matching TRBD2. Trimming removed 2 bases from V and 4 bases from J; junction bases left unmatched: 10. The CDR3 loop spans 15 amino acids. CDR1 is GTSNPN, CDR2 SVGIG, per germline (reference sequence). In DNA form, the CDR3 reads TGTGCCTGGAGTCAAGGGAGCGGGGGCCCATACGAGCAGTACTTC. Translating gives CAWSQGSGGPYEQYF.

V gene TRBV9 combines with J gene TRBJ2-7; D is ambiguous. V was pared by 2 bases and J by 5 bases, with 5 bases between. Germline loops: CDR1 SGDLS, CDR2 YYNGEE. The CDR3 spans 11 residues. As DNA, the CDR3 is TGTGCCAGCAGCGTTAACCACGAGCAGTACTTC. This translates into CASSVNHEQYF.

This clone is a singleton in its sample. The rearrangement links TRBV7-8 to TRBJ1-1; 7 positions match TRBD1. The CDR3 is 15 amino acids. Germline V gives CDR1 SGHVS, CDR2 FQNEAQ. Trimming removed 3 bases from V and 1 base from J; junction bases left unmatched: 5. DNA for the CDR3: TGTGCCAGCAGCTTGGGGGACAGCCAGAACACTGAAGCTTTCTTT. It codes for CASSLGDSQNTEAFF.

CDR3 sequence reads: CASSLLWEQYF. The CDR3 nucleotides are TGTGCCAGCAGTCTGCTCTGGGAGCAGTACTTC. This rearrangement joins TRBV28 to TRBJ2-7, with D unresolved. The CDR3 is made up of 11 amino acids. V lost 5 bases, J lost 7 bases, and 9 bases lay in between. Germline V lookup: CDR1 MDHEN, CDR2 SYDVKM.

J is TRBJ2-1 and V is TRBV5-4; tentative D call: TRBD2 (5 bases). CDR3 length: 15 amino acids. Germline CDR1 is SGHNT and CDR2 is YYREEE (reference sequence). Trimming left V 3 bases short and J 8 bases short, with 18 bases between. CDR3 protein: CASSSGILSGDEQFF. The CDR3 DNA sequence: TGTGCCAGCAGCTCCGGGATCCTTTCTGGCGATGAGCAGTTCTTC.

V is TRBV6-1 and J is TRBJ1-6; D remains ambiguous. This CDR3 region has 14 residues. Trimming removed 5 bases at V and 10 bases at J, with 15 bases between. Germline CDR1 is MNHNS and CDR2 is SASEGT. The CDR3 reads CASSYPLGISPLHF. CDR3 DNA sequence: TGTGCCAGCAGTTATCCCCTAGGGATATCACCCCTCCACTTT.

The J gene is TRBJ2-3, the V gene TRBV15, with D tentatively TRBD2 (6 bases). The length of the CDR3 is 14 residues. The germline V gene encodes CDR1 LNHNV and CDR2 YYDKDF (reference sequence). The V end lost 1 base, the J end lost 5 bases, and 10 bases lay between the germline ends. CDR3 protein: CATSRGGAGDTQYF. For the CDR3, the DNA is TGTGCCACCAGCAGAGGCGGGGCTGGAGATACGCAGTATTTT.

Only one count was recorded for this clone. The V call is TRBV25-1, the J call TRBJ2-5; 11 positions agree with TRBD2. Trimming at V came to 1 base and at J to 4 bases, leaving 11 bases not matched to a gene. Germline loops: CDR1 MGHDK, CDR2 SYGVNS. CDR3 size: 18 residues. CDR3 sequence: CASSESKVGLAGGETQYF. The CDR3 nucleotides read TGTGCCAGCAGTGAATCGAAAGTAGGGCTAGCGGGAGGAGAGACCCAGTACTTC.

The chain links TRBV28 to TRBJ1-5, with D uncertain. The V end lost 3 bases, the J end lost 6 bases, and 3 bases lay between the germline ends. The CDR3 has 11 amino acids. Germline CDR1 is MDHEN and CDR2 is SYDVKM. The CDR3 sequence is CASSFGQPQHF. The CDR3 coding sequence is TGTGCCAGCAGTTTCGGTCAGCCCCAGCATTTT.

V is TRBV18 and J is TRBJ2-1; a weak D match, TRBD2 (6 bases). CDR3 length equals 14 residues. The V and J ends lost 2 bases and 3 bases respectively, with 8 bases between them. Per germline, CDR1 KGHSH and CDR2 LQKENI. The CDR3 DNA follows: TGTGCCAGCTCACCAATGGGAGGCTACAATGAGCAGTTCTTC. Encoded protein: CASSPMGGYNEQFF.

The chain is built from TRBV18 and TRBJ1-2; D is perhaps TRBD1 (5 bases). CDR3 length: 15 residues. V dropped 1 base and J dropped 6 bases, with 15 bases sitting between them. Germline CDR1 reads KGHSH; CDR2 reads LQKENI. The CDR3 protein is CASSPREKTGDGYTF. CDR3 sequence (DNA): TGTGCCAGCTCACCACGGGAGAAAACAGGTGATGGCTACACCTTC.

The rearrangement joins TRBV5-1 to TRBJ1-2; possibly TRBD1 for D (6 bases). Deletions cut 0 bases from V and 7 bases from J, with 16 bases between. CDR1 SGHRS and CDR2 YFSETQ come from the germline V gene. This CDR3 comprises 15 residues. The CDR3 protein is CASSLASGTSGGYTF. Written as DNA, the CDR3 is TGCGCCAGCAGCTTGGCCTCGGGGACATCTGGTGGCTACACCTTC. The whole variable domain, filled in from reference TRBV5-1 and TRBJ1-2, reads KAGVTQTPRYLIKTRGQQVTLSCSPISGHRSVSWYQQTPGQGLQFLFEYFSETQRNKGNFPGRFSGRQFSNSRSEMNVSTLELGDSALYLCASSLASGTSGGYTFGSGTRLTVV.

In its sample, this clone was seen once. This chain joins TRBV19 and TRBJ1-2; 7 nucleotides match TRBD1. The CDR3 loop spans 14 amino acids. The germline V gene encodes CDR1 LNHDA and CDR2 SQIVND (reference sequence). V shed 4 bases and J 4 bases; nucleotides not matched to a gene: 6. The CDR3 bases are TGTGCCAGTAGTACAGGACAGGCGTTCTATGGCTACACCTTC. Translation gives CASSTGQAFYGYTF. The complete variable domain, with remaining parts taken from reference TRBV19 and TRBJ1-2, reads DGGITQSPKYLFRKEGQNVTLSCEQNLNHDAMYWYRQDPGQGLRLIYYSQIVNDFQKGDIAEGYSVSREKKESFPLTVTSAQKNPTAFYLCASSTGQAFYGYTFGSGTRLTVV.

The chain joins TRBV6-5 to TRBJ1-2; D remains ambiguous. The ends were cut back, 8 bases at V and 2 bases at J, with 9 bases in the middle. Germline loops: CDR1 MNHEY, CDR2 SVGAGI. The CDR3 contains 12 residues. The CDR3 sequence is CASSSNNYGYTF. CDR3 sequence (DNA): TGTGCCAGCTCGAGTAACAACTATGGCTACACCTTC.

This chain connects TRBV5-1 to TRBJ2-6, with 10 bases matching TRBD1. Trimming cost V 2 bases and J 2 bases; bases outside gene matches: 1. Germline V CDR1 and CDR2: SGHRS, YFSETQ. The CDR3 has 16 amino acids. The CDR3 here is CASSLGQGAGANVLTF. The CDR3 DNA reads TGCGCCAGCAGCTTAGGACAGGGGGCTGGGGCCAACGTCCTGACTTTC.

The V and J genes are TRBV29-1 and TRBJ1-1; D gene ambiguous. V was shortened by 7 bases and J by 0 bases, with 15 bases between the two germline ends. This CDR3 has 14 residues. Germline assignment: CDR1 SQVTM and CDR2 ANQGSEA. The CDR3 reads CSGLGGTVNTEAFF. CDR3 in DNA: TGCAGCGGGTTGGGCGGTACAGTGAACACTGAAGCTTTCTTT.

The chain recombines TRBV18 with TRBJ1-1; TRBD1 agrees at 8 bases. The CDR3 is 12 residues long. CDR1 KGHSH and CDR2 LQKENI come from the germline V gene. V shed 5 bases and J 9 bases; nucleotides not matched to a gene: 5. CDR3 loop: CASSSTGEKAFF. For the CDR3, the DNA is TGTGCCAGCTCATCGACAGGGGAGAAAGCTTTCTTT.

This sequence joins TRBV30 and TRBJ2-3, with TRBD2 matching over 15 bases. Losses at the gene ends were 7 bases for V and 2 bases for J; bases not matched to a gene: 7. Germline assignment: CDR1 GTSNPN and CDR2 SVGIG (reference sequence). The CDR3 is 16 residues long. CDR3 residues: CAFGLAGGPTTDTQYF. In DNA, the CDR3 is TGTGCCTTCGGACTAGCGGGGGGGCCAACCACAGATACGCAGTATTTT.

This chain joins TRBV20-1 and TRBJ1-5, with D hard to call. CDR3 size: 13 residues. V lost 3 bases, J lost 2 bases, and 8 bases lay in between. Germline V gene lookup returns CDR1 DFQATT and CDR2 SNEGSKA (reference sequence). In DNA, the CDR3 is TGCAGTGCTAGTGAAGGTGGCAATCAGCCCCAGCATTTT. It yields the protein CSASEGGNQPQHF.

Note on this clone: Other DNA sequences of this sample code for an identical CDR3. This chain's CDR3 is CASSIRGDTEAFF. In nucleotides, the CDR3 is TGTGCCAGTAGTATACGGGGAGATACTGAAGCTTTCTTT. The V and J genes are TRBV19 and TRBJ1-1; D gene uncertain. The germline V and J ends were trimmed by 2 bases and 5 bases, with 9 bases remaining between them. This CDR3 has 13 residues. Germline V lookup: CDR1 LNHDA, CDR2 SQIVND (reference sequence).

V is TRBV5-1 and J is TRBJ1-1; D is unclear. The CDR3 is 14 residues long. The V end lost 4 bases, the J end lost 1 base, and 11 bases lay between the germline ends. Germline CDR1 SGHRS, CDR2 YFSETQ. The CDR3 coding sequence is TGCGCCAGCAGCCCCAGGACGGAGAACACTGAAGCTTTCTTT. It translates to CASSPRTENTEAFF.

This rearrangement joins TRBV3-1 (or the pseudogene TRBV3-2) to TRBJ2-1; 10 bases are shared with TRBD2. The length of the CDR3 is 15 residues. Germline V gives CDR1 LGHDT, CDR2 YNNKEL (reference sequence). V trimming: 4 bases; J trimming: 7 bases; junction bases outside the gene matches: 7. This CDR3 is CASSLSGGVSNEQFF. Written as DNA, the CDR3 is TGTGCCAGCAGCCTAAGCGGGGGGGTTTCGAATGAGCAGTTCTTC.